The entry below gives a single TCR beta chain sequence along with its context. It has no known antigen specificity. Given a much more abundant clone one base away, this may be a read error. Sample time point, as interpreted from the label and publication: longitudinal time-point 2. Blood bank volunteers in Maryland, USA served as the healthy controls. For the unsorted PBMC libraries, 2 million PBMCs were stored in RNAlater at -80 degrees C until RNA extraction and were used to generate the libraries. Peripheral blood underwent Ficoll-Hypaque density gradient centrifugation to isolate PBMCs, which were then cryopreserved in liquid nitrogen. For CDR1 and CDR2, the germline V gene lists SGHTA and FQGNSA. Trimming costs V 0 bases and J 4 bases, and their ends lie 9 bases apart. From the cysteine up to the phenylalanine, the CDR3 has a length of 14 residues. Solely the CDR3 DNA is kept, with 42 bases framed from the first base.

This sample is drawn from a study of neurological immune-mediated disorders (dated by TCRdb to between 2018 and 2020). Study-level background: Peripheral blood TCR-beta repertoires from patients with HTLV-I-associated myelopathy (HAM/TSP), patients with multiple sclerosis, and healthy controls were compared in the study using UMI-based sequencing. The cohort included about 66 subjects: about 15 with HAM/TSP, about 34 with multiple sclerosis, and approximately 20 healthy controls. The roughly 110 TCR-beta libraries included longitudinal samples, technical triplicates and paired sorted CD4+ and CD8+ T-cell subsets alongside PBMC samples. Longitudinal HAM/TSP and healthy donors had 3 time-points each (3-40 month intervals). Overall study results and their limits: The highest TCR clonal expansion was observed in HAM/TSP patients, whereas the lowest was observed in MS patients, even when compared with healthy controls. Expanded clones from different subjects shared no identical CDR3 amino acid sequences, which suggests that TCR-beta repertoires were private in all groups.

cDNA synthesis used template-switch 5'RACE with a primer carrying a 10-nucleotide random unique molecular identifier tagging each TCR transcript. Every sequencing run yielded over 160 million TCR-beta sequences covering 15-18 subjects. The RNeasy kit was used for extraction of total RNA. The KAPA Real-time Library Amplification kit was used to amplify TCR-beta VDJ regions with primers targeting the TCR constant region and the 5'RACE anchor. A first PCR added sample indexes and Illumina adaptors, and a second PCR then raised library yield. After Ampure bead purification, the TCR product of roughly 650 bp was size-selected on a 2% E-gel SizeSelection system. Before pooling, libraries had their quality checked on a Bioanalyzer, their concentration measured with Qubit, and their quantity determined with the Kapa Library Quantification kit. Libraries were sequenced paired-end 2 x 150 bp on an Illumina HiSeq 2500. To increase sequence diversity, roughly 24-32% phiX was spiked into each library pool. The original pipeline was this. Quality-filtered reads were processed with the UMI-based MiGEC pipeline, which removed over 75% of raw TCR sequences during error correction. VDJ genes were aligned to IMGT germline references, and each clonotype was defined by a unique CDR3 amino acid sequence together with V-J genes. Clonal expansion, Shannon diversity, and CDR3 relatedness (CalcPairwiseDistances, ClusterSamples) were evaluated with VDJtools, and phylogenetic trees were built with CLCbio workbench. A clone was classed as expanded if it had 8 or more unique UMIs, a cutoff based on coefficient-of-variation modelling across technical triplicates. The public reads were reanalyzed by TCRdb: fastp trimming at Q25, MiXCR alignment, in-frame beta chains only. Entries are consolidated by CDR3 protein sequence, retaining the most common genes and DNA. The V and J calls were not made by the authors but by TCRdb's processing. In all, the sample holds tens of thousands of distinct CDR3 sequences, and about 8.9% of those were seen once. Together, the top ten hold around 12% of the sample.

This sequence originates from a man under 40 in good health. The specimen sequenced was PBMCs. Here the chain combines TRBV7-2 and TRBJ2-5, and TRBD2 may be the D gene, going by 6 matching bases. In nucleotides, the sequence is TGTGCCAGCAGCTTAGCTGGGGGGATAGAGACCCAGTACTTC. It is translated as CASSLAGGIETQYF. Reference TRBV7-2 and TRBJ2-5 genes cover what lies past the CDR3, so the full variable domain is GAGVSQSPSNKVTEKGKDVELRCDPISGHTALYWYRQSLGQGLEFLIYFQGNSAPDKSGLPSDRFSAERTGGSVSTLTIQRTQQEDSAVYLCASSLAGGIETQYFGPGTRLLVL.